This T cell receptor beta chain was identified in a study of cytomegalovirus exposure and HLA in healthy donors. PCR primers comprised 60 Vbeta and 13 Jbeta primers. TCRdb's table, derived via immunoSEQ multiplex PCR, lists solely in-frame clones and lacks some. The sample includes over 200,000 clones, about three quarters of them seen just once. Germline assignment: CDR1 SQVTM and CDR2 ANQGSEA. This CDR3 comprises 13 residues. The receptor's source is a male donor in good health and CMV-seronegative. The specimen sequenced was PBMCs. The gene calls are TRBV29-1 and TRBJ2-5; TRBD2 is a possible D gene (5 bases). The J call is uncertain, as TRBJ2-7 better fits the DNA end. The CDR3 loop is CSVEEGSGIEQYF. CDR3 DNA sequence: TGCAGCGTTGAAGAGGGGTCGGGGATCGAGCAGTACTTC.